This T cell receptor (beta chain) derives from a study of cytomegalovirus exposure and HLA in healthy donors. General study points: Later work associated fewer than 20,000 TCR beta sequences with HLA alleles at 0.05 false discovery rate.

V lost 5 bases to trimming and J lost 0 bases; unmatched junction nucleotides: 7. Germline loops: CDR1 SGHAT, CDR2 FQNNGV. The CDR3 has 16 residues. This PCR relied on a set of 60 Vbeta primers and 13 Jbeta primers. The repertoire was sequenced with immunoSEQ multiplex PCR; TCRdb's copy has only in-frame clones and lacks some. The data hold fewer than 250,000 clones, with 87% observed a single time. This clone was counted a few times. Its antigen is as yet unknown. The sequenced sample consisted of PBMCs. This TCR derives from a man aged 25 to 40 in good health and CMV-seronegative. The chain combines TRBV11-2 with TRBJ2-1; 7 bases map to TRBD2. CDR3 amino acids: CASSPREASSYNEQFF. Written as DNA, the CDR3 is TGTGCCAGCAGCCCTCGGGAGGCGTCCTCCTACAATGAGCAGTTCTTC.